Listed below are T cell receptor beta chains from one sample, sequenced in a study of control samples from healthy donors and cancer patients. Profiling relied on immunoSEQ multiplex PCR, and the TCRdb table lists in-frame clones only, not all of them. The sample lists 170,000 or so clones, 90% seen once, with 1.2% to 1.5% in the top ten. The sample consisted of blood. Every receptor here comes from a woman between 45 and 65 years old in good health. CDR3s include the opening cysteine and the closing phenylalanine or tryptophan. The D gene is left open where the match is weak. Size is stated for part of the rows, as once, few or many counts, or as a class when the clone is expanded.

TGTGCCAGCAGTGAGTCGGGGGGGCCGGCAGATACGCAGTATTTT | CASSESGGPADTQYF | TRBV25-1 | TRBD2 | . | TRBJ2-3
TGTGCCAGCAGTTCCCGGGGATTCATGAACACTGAAGCTTTCTTT | CASSSRGFMNTEAFF | TRBV27 | . | . | TRBJ1-1
TGTGCCAGCAGTACCTCCCTTGGGGAGAATAGCAGAAACACCATATATTTT | CASSTSLGENSRNTIYF | TRBV27 | . | . | TRBJ1-3
TGTGCCACCAGCAGTACCATCAATCAGCCCCAGCATTTT | CATSSTINQPQHF | TRBV15 | . | . | TRBJ1-5
TGCAGCTCAACCCATTCCCGAGGCGAGCAGTACTTC | CSSTHSRGEQYF | TRBV29-1 | . | . | TRBJ2-7
TGTGCCAGCAGCTTAGATGGTCTGCCCTACAATGAGCAGTTCTTC | CASSLDGLPYNEQFF | TRBV11-1 | . | once | TRBJ2-1
TGTGCCAGCAGTTCTATCCCTCGGGAGACCCAGTACTTC | CASSSIPRETQYF | TRBV27 | . | . | TRBJ2-5
TGTGCCAGCAGAGAGACAGGGGAATACTTC | CASRETGEYF | TRBV6-5 | TRBD1 | . | TRBJ2-7
TGTGCCAGCGCCGTTGGACAGGGTAGCTCTGGAAACACCATATATTTT | CASAVGQGSSGNTIYF | TRBV18 | TRBD1 | few | TRBJ1-3
TGTGCCAGTAGTATAGCCTCGACTTCCCTCGGGGCCACTGAAGCTTTCTTT | CASSIASTSLGATEAFF | TRBV19 | . | . | TRBJ1-1
TGCGCCAGCAGCCTAGGGGGCGAGGTCACTGAAGCTTTCTTT | CASSLGGEVTEAFF | TRBV4-3 | TRBD1 | . | TRBJ1-1
TGTGCCAGCAACTTAGTTCCTCTCCCGGGACAGGCAAACAATGAGCAGTTCTTC | CASNLVPLPGQANNEQFF | TRBV7-2 | TRBD1 | . | TRBJ2-1
TGTGCCAGTAGTACAAACAGGGGGGTTCTGCCCCAGCATTTT | CASSTNRGVLPQHF | TRBV19 | TRBD1 | . | TRBJ1-5
TGTGCCAGCAGCCAAACTAGAGACAATGAGCAGTTCTTC | CASSQTRDNEQFF | TRBV7-3 | . | . | TRBJ2-1
TGTGCCAGCACACACCTCGTAGGAGGGGATGGCTACACCTTC | CASTHLVGGDGYTF | TRBV27 | . | . | TRBJ1-2
TGTGCCAGCAGTGAAGTCCAAGGGTGGGACAAAAACATTCAGTACTTC | CASSEVQGWDKNIQYF | TRBV2 | . | . | TRBJ2-4
TGTGCCAGCAGCCAAACTCAGGGCTACGAGCAGTACTTC | CASSQTQGYEQYF | TRBV9 | . | . | TRBJ2-7
TGTGGGTTGGGGGCTGGAGGCTACACCTTC | CGLGAGGYTF | TRBV9 | . | . | TRBJ1-2
TGTGCCAGCAGTGATCCAAGTTATGGCTACACCTTC | CASSDPSYGYTF | TRBV28 | . | . | TRBJ1-2
TGTGCCAGCAGCCAAGCCAAGCAAGAGACCCAGTACTTC | CASSQAKQETQYF | TRBV4-2 | . | once | TRBJ2-5
TGTGCCAGCAGCGCCGGAAGTCCTGACTATGGCTACACCTTC | CASSAGSPDYGYTF | TRBV9 | . | . | TRBJ1-2
TGCGCCAGCAGCTTGGACAGCGCGAACACCGGGGAGCTGTTTTTT | CASSLDSANTGELFF | TRBV5-1 | . | . | TRBJ2-2
TGTGCCAGCTCCCCCGGTGGGACCCAGTACTTC | CASSPGGTQYF | TRBV3-1/TRBV3-2 | . | . | TRBJ2-5
TGTGCCAGCAGCTCGACAAAACTAGGGGGGGATACGCAGTATTTT | CASSSTKLGGDTQYF | TRBV7-9 | . | . | TRBJ2-3
TGCAGTGCTAGTAAGAGTCCGGGACTAGCGTTATCAGATACGCAGTATTTT | CSASKSPGLALSDTQYF | TRBV20-1 | TRBD2 | . | TRBJ2-3
TGTGCCAGCTATAGCGGGACTAGGGGAGATACGCAGTATTTT | CASYSGTRGDTQYF | TRBV5-4 | TRBD2 | . | TRBJ2-3
TGTGCCAGCAGCCAAGGAGCCGGAAGCACAGATACGCAGTATTTT | CASSQGAGSTDTQYF | TRBV3-1/TRBV3-2 | . | . | TRBJ2-3
TGCGCCAGCAGCCAAGATCAAGTGGGAGGGGCAAGAGGCTATGGCTACACCTTC | CASSQDQVGGARGYGYTF | TRBV4-1 | . | . | TRBJ1-2
TGTGCCAGCAGCTTAACGGCTAGCGGGTTCTACGAGCAGTACTTC | CASSLTASGFYEQYF | TRBV11-1 | TRBD2 | . | TRBJ2-7
TGTGCCAGCAGCTTGAGAGGGAGTCTCGGCGAGCAGTACTTC | CASSLRGSLGEQYF | TRBV5-8 | . | . | TRBJ2-7
TGTGCCAGCAGTTCTATAGATTTAATTCCCGACCCTACCTTC | CASSSIDLIPDPTF | TRBV27 | . | once | TRBJ1-2
TGCAGCGTTGACCCCGGGGGCCTGAACTATGGCTACACCTTC | CSVDPGGLNYGYTF | TRBV29-1 | . | . | TRBJ1-2
TGTGCCAGTGGGGTGAGCGGGGGGACCTACGAGCAGTACTTC | CASGVSGGTYEQYF | TRBV19 | TRBD2 | . | TRBJ2-7
TGTGCCAGCAGCTTAAGGCTCCCTCCTGATGGCTACACCTTC | CASSLRLPPDGYTF | TRBV7-8 | . | few | TRBJ1-2
TGTGCTAGCAGCCGACTAGCGGGAAACTACAATGAGCAGTTCTTC | CASSRLAGNYNEQFF | TRBV7-7 | TRBD2 | . | TRBJ2-1
TGTGCCAGCAGTTCAATACTCGACGGGGGTCTATTGGCTTTCTTT | CASSSILDGGLLAFF | TRBV28 | . | few | TRBJ1-1
TGTGCCAGCAGCTCACGACAGGGGGCGCGGACTGAAGCTTTCTTT | CASSSRQGARTEAFF | TRBV7-2 | TRBD1 | . | TRBJ1-1
TGTGCCAGCAGCTTAGGTTCAGGCGGGCAGGCGGATGAAAAACTGTTTTTT | CASSLGSGGQADEKLFF | TRBV7-9 | . | . | TRBJ1-4
TGTGCCAGCAGCGTAGGGGGAGGGAAGGGACTAGCGGGAGGCCAGTCCTACGAGCAGTACTTC | CASSVGGGKGLAGGQSYEQYF | TRBV9 | TRBD2 | . | TRBJ2-7
TGTGCCAGCAGCCTACGGCGTAGCTCCTACGAGCAGTACTTC | CASSLRRSSYEQYF | TRBV5-6 | . | . | TRBJ2-7
TGTGCCAGCAGCTTGGCCGAGGTCCCAACGCAGTATTTT | CASSLAEVPTQYF | TRBV7-9 | . | . | TRBJ2-3
TGTGCCAGTAGTTGGACTAGCGGGGGATACACCTACAATGAGCAGTTCTTC | CASSWTSGGYTYNEQFF | TRBV19 | TRBD2 | . | TRBJ2-1
TGTGCCAGCAACGACCATTACAATGAGCAGTTCTTC | CASNDHYNEQFF | TRBV6-5 | . | . | TRBJ2-1
TGTGCCAGCAGCTTGATGAGGAGGGGGACTAACTATGGCTACACCTTC | CASSLMRRGTNYGYTF | TRBV5-6 | . | . | TRBJ1-2
TGTGCCAGCAGCCCAGGTCCAGGGATGAACACTGAAGCTTTCTTT | CASSPGPGMNTEAFF | TRBV7-3 | . | . | TRBJ1-1
TGTGCCAGCAGCCAAGATTTGGGGGTCCGGTCCTACGAGCAGTACTTC | CASSQDLGVRSYEQYF | TRBV3-1/TRBV3-2 | . | once | TRBJ2-7
TGTGCCTGGGAGGGGGCGCGTGGTGAAGCTTTCTTT | CAWEGARGEAFF | TRBV30 | TRBD1 | . | TRBJ1-1
TGTGCCAGCCTAAAGTGGGGGCGGGGCTCCTACAATGAGCAGTTCTTC | CASLKWGRGSYNEQFF | TRBV27 | . | . | TRBJ2-1
TGCAGCGTGGCCGAATCTGGGGCCAACGTCCTGACTTTC | CSVAESGANVLTF | TRBV29-1 | . | . | TRBJ2-6
TGTGCCAGCAGTCCAACCACAGGGAGCTTAAATTCACCCCTCCACTTT | CASSPTTGSLNSPLHF | TRBV27 | . | few | TRBJ1-6
TGTGCCAGGGGGGAACGGGACAGCTATGGCTACACCTTC | CARGERDSYGYTF | TRBV2 | TRBD1 | once | TRBJ1-2
TGCGCCAGCAGCCTTACGACAACTAATGAAAAACTGTTTTTT | CASSLTTTNEKLFF | TRBV5-1 | . | . | TRBJ1-4
TGTGCCAGCAGTTCAGGGGTAAATGAAGCTTTCTTT | CASSSGVNEAFF | TRBV6-5 | . | . | TRBJ1-1
TGTGCCAGCAGCATGGGACAGGTGGAGACCCAGTACTTC | CASSMGQVETQYF | TRBV7-9 | TRBD1 | . | TRBJ2-5
TGCGCCAGCAGCGGCGGACAGGGGGCGAAAAACATTCAGTACTTC | CASSGGQGAKNIQYF | TRBV5-1 | TRBD1 | . | TRBJ2-4
TGTGCCAGCAGCTTTCCGGGACTAGCATTGGGCACTGAGCAGTTCTTC | CASSFPGLALGTEQFF | TRBV11-2 | TRBD2 | . | TRBJ2-1
TGTGCCAGCAGTGAAGGACACCGGAACACTGAAGCTTTCTTT | CASSEGHRNTEAFF | TRBV6-1 | . | . | TRBJ1-1
TGTGCCAGCAGCTTGGGAGGTGACAGGCTGAATTCACCCCTCCACTTT | CASSLGGDRLNSPLHF | TRBV5-4 | . | . | TRBJ1-6
TGTGCCAGCAGCTTAGAAGGGAGTCAGCCCCAGCATTTT | CASSLEGSQPQHF | TRBV7-3 | . | . | TRBJ1-5